This T cell receptor (beta chain) was identified during a study of regulatory T cells in long-lasting Graves disease. Study-level background: Graves' patients diagnosed newly had used antithyroid drugs under 3 months.

As for time point: newly diagnosed GD, antithyroid drugs for less than 3 months. Making the TCR library involved RNA that had been extracted from PBMCs. Patient provenance is recorded as an endocrinology department in Xi'an, China. Assembly of TCR beta libraries relied on iRepertoire HTBI primers together with Arm-PCR of CDR3 regions. TCRdb re-analysed the multiplex PCR reads in MiXCR, keeping a single row per CDR3 protein. The sample includes 550,000 or so distinct CDR3 sequences, 12% of them seen just once. These same records also appear under a second study, on T cells in Graves' hyperthyroidism and ophthalmopathy. According to that study: The TCR CDR3 was amplified in a first-round RT-PCR using the HTBI primer set. Blood also showed most of the thyroid clonotypes that were expanded above 0.001.

This specimen consisted of peripheral blood mononuclear cells (PBMCs), obtained at new diagnosis, from a patient treated with antithyroid drugs. This sequence originates from a woman aged 30 to 39 with Graves disease.

CDR3 region: CASSLAAGAEAFF. The DNA for the CDR3 is TGTGCCAGCAGCTTAGCGGCGGGGGCTGAAGCTTTCTTT. This rearrangement joins TRBV7-9 to TRBJ1-1; TRBD1 is a possible D gene (5 bases). Germline loops: CDR1 SEHNR, CDR2 FQNEAQ (reference sequence). V gave up 0 bases and J gave up 6 bases, with 8 bases separating them. The CDR3 contains 13 residues.